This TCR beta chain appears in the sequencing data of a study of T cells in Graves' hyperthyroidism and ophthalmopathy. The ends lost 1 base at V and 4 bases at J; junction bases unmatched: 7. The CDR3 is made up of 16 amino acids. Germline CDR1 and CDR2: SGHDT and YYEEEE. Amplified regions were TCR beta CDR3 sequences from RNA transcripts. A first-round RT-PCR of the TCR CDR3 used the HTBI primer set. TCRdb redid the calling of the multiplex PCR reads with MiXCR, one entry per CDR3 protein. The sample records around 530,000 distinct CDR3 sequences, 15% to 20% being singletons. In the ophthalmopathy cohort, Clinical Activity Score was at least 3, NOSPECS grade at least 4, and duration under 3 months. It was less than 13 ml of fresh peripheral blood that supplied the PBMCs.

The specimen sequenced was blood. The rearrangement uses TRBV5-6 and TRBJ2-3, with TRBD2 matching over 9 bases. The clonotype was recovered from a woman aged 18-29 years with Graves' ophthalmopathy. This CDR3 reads CASSLLGTSYPDTQYF. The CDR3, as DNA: TGTGCCAGCAGCTTGTTAGGGACTAGCTATCCAGATACGCAGTATTTT.